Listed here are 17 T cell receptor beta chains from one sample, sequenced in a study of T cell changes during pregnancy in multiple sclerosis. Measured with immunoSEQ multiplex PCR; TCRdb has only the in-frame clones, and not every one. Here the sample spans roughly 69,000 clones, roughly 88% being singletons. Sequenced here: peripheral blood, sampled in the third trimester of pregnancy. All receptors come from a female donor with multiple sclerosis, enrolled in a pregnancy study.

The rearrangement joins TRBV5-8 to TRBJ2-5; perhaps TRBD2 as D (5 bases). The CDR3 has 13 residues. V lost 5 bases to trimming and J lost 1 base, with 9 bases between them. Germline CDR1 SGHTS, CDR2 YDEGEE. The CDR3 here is CASSASRQETQYF. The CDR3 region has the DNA TGTGCCAGCAGTGCTAGCCGCCAAGAGACCCAGTACTTC.

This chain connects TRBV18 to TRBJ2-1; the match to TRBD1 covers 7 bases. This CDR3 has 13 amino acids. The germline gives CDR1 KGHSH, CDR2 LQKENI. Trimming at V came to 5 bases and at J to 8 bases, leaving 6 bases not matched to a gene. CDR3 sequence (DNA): TGTGCCAGCTCATCCGACAGGGACCATGAGCAGTTCTTC. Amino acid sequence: CASSSDRDHEQFF.

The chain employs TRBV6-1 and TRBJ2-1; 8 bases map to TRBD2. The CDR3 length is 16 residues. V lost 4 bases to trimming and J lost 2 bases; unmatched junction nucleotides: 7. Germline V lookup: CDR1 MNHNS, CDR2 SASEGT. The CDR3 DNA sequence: TGTGCCAGCAGTGGGACTAACGGGGGGGCCTACAATGAGCAGTTCTTC. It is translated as CASSGTNGGAYNEQFF.

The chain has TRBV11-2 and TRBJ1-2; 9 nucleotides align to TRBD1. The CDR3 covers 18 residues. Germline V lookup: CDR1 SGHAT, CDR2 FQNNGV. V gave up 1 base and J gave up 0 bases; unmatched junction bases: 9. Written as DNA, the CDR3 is TGTGCCAGCAGCTTAGCCGGGACAGGGAGAATTGCTAACTATGGCTACACCTTC. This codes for CASSLAGTGRIANYGYTF.

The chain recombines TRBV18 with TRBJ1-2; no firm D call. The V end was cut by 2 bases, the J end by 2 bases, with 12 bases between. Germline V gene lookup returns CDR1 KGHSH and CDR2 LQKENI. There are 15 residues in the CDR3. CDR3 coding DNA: TGTGCCAGCTCACCAAATAACAGCCCGAACTATGGCTACACCTTC. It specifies CASSPNNSPNYGYTF.

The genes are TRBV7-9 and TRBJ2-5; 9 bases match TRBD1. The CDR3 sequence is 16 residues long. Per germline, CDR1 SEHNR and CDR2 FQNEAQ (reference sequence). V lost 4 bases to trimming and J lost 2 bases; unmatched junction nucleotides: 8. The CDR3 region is CASSSGPGQGQETQYF. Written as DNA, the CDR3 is TGTGCCAGCAGCTCAGGGCCGGGACAGGGTCAAGAGACCCAGTACTTC.

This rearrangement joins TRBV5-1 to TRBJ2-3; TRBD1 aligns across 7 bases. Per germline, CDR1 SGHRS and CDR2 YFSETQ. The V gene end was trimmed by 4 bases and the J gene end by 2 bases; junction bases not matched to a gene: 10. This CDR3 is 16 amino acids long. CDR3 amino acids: CASSPSTGDYTDTQYF. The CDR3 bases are TGCGCCAGCAGCCCTTCCACAGGGGATTACACAGATACGCAGTATTTT. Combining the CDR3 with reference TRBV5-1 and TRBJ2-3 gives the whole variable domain KAGVTQTPRYLIKTRGQQVTLSCSPISGHRSVSWYQQTPGQGLQFLFEYFSETQRNKGNFPGRFSGRQFSNSRSEMNVSTLELGDSALYLCASSPSTGDYTDTQYFGPGTRLTVL.

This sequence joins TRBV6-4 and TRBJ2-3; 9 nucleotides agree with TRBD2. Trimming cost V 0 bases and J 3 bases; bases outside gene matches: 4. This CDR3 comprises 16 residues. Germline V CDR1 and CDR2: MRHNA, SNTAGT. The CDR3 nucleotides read TGTGCCAGCAGTGACTCCGGCGGGGGGGGTACAGATACGCAGTATTTT. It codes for CASSDSGGGGTDTQYF.

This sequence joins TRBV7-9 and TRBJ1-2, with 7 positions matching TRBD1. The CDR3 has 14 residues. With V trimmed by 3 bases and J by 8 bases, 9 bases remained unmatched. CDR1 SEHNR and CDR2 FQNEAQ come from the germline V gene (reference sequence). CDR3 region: CASSLTGTGYGYTF. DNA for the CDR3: TGTGCCAGCAGCTTGACAGGGACTGGGTACGGCTACACCTTC.

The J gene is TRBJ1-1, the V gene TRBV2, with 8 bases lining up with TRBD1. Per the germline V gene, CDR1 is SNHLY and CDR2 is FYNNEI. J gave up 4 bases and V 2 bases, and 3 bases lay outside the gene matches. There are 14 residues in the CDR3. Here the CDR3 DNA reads TGTGCCAGCAGTGAACGGACAGGGAGCACTGAAGCTTTCTTT. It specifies CASSERTGSTEAFF.

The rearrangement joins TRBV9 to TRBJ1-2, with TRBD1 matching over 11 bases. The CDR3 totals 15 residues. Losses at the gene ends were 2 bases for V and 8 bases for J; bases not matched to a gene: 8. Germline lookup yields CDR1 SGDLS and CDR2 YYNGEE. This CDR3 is CASSVFGQGAGGYTF. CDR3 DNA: TGTGCCAGCAGCGTTTTCGGACAGGGGGCGGGGGGCTACACCTTC.

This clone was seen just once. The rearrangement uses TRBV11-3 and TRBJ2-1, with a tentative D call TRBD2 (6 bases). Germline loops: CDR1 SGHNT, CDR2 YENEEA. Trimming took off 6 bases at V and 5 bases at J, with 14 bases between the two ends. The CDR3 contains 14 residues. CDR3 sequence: CASSTAGLDNEQFF. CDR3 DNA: TGTGCCAGCAGTACGGCGGGGTTGGACAATGAGCAGTTCTTC. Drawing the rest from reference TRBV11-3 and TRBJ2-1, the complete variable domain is EAGVVQSPRYKIIEKKQPVAFWCNPISGHNTLYWYLQNLGQGPELLIRYENEEAVDDSQLPKDRFSAERLKGVDSTLKIQPAELGDSAVYLCASSTAGLDNEQFFGPGTRLTVL.

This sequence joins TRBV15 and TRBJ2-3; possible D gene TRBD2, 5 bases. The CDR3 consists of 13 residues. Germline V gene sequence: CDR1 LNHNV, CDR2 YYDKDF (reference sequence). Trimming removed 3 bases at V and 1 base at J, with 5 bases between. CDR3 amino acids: CATSRRGTDTQYF. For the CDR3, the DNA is TGTGCCACCAGCAGGCGGGGCACAGATACGCAGTATTTT.

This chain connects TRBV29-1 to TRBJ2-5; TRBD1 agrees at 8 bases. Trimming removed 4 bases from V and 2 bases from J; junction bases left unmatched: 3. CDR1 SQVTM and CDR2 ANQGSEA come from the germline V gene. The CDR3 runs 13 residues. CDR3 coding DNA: TGCAGCGTTGCTCGGACAGGGCAAGAGACCCAGTACTTC. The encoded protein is CSVARTGQETQYF.

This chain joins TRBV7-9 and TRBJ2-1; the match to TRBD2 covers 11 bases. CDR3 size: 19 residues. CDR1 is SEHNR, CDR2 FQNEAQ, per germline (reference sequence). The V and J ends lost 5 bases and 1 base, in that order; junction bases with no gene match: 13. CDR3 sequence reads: CASSPWGGTSGSSYNEQFF. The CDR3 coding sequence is TGTGCCAGCAGCCCCTGGGGGGGGACTAGCGGCTCTTCCTACAATGAGCAGTTCTTC.

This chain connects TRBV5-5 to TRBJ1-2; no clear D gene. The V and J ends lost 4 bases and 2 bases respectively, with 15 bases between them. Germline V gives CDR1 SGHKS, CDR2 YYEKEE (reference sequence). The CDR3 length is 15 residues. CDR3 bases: TGTGCCAGCAGCCCGGAGGACCGGATGAACTATGGCTACACCTTC. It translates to CASSPEDRMNYGYTF.

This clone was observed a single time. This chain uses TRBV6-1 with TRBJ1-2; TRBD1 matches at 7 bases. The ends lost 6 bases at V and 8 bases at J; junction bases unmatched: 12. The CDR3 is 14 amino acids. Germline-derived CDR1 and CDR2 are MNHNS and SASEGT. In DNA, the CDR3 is TGTGCCAGCAGAACCCGACAGGGAGATCGCGGCTACACCTTC. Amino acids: CASRTRQGDRGYTF.